This T cell receptor (beta chain) was captured by sequencing in a study of T cells after yellow fever vaccination. This CDR3 has 13 amino acids. V was shortened by 2 bases and J by 4 bases, with 8 bases between the two germline ends. From germline, CDR1 is MNHEY and CDR2 SVGAGI. TCRdb redid the calling of the 5' RACE reads with MiXCR, one entry per CDR3 protein. In the table there are 250,000 to 400,000 distinct CDR3 sequences, approximately 4% of which are singletons. Findings and caveats of the study: Among primary-vaccination clones, most reappeared after the booster, at 95% to 96% for CD4 and under 90% for CD8.

In its sample, this clonotype was seen many times. Its target is not known. The specimen comprised PBMCs, sampled 5 days after the yellow fever booster vaccination. This clonotype was sampled from a man between 18 and 29 years old who received the YFV17D yellow fever vaccine. The chain has TRBV6-5 and TRBJ1-2; no reliable D call. CDR3 in DNA: TGTGCCAGCAGTTACGGCGGGATCTATGGCTACACCTTC. The encoded protein is CASSYGGIYGYTF.